What follows are 10 T cell receptor beta chains derived from one specimen sequenced in a study of shared clonotypes between healthy human individuals (dated by TCRdb to about 2020). The library was produced with the immunoSEQ multiplex PCR assay. TCRdb re-hosts the immuneACCESS table, in-frame sequences only. Its copies lack some clones; in the studies checked, an unresolved V gene accounts for under half of them, and the cause for the rest is not known. In this sample the table shows around 450,000 clones, around 79% of which occur a single time. About 13% of the sample rests with the top ten. Sequenced input: PBMCs. These TCRs come from a woman aged 40 to 49 in good health. Some clones in this sample may be carry-over from other donors' samples.

The chain joins TRBV7-3 to TRBJ2-2; D call uncertain. Between the trimmed V and J ends, which lost 4 bases and 4 bases, there was a span of 7 bases. Germline loops: CDR1 SGHTA, CDR2 FQGTGA. The CDR3 runs to 13 residues. CDR3 sequence reads: CASSSRPTGELFF. As DNA, the CDR3 is TGTGCCAGCAGCTCCCGACCCACCGGGGAGCTGTTTTTT.

The chain uses TRBV7-8 and TRBJ1-1; no clear D gene. The CDR3 covers 14 residues. V dropped 5 bases and J dropped 2 bases, with 12 bases sitting between them. Germline lookup yields CDR1 SGHVS and CDR2 FQNEAQ. The CDR3 region has the DNA TGTGCCAGCAGCCTACAGTATCCCAACACTGAAGCTTTCTTT. As protein: CASSLQYPNTEAFF.

The chain couples TRBV4-1 to TRBJ2-2; maybe TRBD1 (6 bases). V lost 1 base and J 2 bases, leaving 8 bases between the germline ends. CDR1 is MGHRA, CDR2 YSYEKL, per germline. The CDR3 runs to 15 residues. CDR3 nucleotide sequence: TGCGCCAGCAGCCAAGGGACAGCAAACACCGGGGAGCTGTTTTTT. Translation gives CASSQGTANTGELFF.

The rearrangement uses TRBV5-1 and TRBJ2-7, with D possibly TRBD1 on 5 matching bases. V lost 3 bases and J 0 bases, leaving 10 bases between the germline ends. This CDR3 is built from 14 residues. The germline V gene has CDR1 SGHRS and CDR2 YFSETQ. DNA of the CDR3: TGCGCCAGCAGCTGGGGCCTTAACTCCTACGAGCAGTACTTC. Amino acid sequence: CASSWGLNSYEQYF.

The chain has TRBV18 and TRBJ2-7; 13 bases align to TRBD2. This CDR3 contains 16 residues. CDR1 is KGHSH, CDR2 LQKENI, per germline. The trim removed 6 bases at V and 3 bases at J, leaving 8 bases unmatched. The CDR3 sequence is CASSLTGLAGVYEQYF. Written as DNA, the CDR3 is TGTGCCAGCTCCCTCACAGGACTAGCGGGAGTCTACGAGCAGTACTTC.

The chain employs TRBV28 and TRBJ2-7; 10 bases are a match to TRBD1. CDR1 is MDHEN and CDR2 is SYDVKM in the germline V gene. The CDR3 spans 15 residues. The V segment lost 4 bases and the J segment 6 bases; nucleotides outside the gene matches: 9. The CDR3 sequence: CASSSTGTGAFEQYF. The CDR3, as DNA: TGTGCCAGCAGTTCCACCGGGACAGGGGCGTTCGAGCAGTACTTC.

The CDR3 bases are TGTGCTAGTGGTTTTTCGGACCGAAACTATGGCTACACCTTC. It specifies CASGFSDRNYGYTF. The genes are TRBV12-5 and TRBJ1-2; D unclear. This CDR3 comprises 14 residues. Per the germline V gene, CDR1 is LGHNT and CDR2 is FRNRAP. V lost 3 bases, J lost 2 bases, and 10 bases lay in between. Drawing the rest from reference TRBV12-5 and TRBJ1-2, the complete variable domain is DARVTQTPRHKVTEMGQEVTMRCQPILGHNTVFWYRQTMMQGLELLAYFRNRAPLDDSGMPKDRFSAEMPDATLATLKIQPSEPRDSAVYFCASGFSDRNYGYTFGSGTRLTVV.

With regard to this clone: A far larger clone is a single base away, which makes a read error likely. This chain uses TRBV4-3 with TRBJ2-2, with D possibly matching TRBD1 (6 bases). Germline CDR1 reads LGHNA; CDR2 reads YSLEER. The CDR3 totals 17 residues. The CDR3 sequence: CASSQDSWAGVAGEPFF. CDR3 DNA: TGCGCCAGCAGCCAAGATTCATGGGCAGGGGTCGCAGGGGAGCCGTTTTTT.

This clone showed up just a few times. V usage is TRBV7-9 and J usage is TRBJ1-1; D uncertain. Trimming shortened V by 0 bases and J by 8 bases, and 10 bases separated the two germline ends. The CDR3 extends over 13 amino acids. Per germline, CDR1 SEHNR and CDR2 FQNEAQ (reference sequence). The CDR3 region has the DNA TGTGCCAGCAGCTTAGCTTGGACTCAGGAAGCTTTCTTT. It specifies CASSLAWTQEAFF. Using reference TRBV7-9 and TRBJ1-1 for the parts outside the CDR3, the full variable domain is DTGVSQNPRHKITKRGQNVTFRCDPISEHNRLYWYRQTLGQGPEFLTYFQNEAQLEKSRLLSDRFSAERPKGSFSTLEIQRTEQGDSAMYLCASSLAWTQEAFFGQGTRLTVV.

The rearrangement joins TRBV7-3 to TRBJ1-5, with 7 positions matching TRBD1. The CDR3 sequence is 15 residues long. Germline CDR1 is SGHTA and CDR2 is FQGTGA. The V segment lost 5 bases and the J segment 4 bases; nucleotides outside the gene matches: 8. CDR3 amino acids: CASSHTGQMNQPQHF. Written as DNA, the CDR3 is TGTGCCAGCAGCCACACGGGACAGATGAATCAGCCCCAGCATTTT.